A single sample is the source of the 17 T cell receptor beta chains below, sequenced in a study of siplizumab effects on memory and regulatory T cells. For 6 days at 37°C, the mixed lymphocyte reaction cells were kept in coculture. The antigens these receptors bind are not known. Method: immunoSEQ multiplex PCR; TCRdb's copy keeps in-frame clones and lacks some. The top ten clones hold around 5.1% of a sample with around 20,000 clones, 45% to 60% of them seen once. Sequenced input: CFSE-low (dividing) CD4+ T cells sorted from an allogeneic mixed lymphocyte reaction. These receptors came from a human donor in good health; the cells came from an allogeneic mixed lymphocyte reaction.

This clone was observed a handful of times. The rearrangement joins TRBV28 to TRBJ2-3, with 8 bases identical to TRBD2. V shed 7 bases, J shed 1 base, and the junction held 19 bases outside the gene matches. The CDR3 runs to 19 residues. CDR1 and CDR2 from the germline V gene are MDHEN and SYDVKM. In DNA form, the CDR3 reads TGTGCCAGCACCTTGAGGTCGGGGGGGCCTAAAGGAGGCACAGATACGCAGTATTTT. Encoded protein: CASTLRSGGPKGGTDTQYF.

This chain connects TRBV6-6 to TRBJ2-7, with D hard to call. The CDR3 consists of 11 residues. Looked up from germline, CDR1 is MNHNY and CDR2 is SVGAGI (reference sequence). The ends were cut back, 5 bases at V and 4 bases at J, with 6 bases in the middle. CDR3 loop: CASSREYEQYF. DNA for the CDR3: TGTGCCAGCAGTCGAGAATACGAGCAGTACTTC.

V is TRBV6-1 and J is TRBJ1-5; no firm D call. The CDR3 loop spans 13 amino acids. Trimming pared 1 base from V and 10 bases from J, leaving 11 bases between. Germline CDR1 MNHNS, CDR2 SASEGT. DNA for the CDR3: TGTGCCAGCAGTGAAGTGGAGGGTTCTCCCCAGCATTTT. Translating it yields CASSEVEGSPQHF.

V gene TRBV4-2 combines with J gene TRBJ1-2, with 7 bases matching TRBD1. Trimming removed 3 bases from V and 4 bases from J; junction bases left unmatched: 11. Per the germline V gene, CDR1 is LGHNA and CDR2 is YNFKEQ. CDR3 length equals 16 residues. CDR3 bases: TGTGCCAGCAGCCATGACCCCCAGGGGGATATCTATGGCTACACCTTC. This encodes CASSHDPQGDIYGYTF.

This clone is classed as medium-sized. CDR3 in amino acids: CASSSMRGTPNEKLFF. The CDR3 DNA sequence: TGCGCCAGCAGCTCCATGAGGGGAACGCCCAATGAAAAACTGTTTTTT. The V call is TRBV5-1, the J call TRBJ1-4, with D maybe TRBD1 (5 bases). The CDR3 is 16 amino acids. V dropped 3 bases and J dropped 5 bases, with 17 bases sitting between them. Germline V lookup: CDR1 SGHRS, CDR2 YFSETQ.

V and J are TRBV7-2 and TRBJ2-3, with D uncertain. The germline V and J ends were trimmed by 2 bases and 6 bases, with 12 bases remaining between them. The CDR3 covers 14 residues. Germline lookup yields CDR1 SGHTA and CDR2 FQGNSA. The CDR3: CASSLSPTVDTQYF. The CDR3 DNA reads TGTGCCAGCAGCTTATCACCCACGGTTGATACGCAGTATTTT.

This clone has more than one count but fewer than ten. The chain couples TRBV7-2 to TRBJ2-7; 9 bases line up with TRBD1. There are 13 residues in the CDR3. Germline-derived CDR1 and CDR2 are SGHTA and FQGNSA. Trimming removed 5 bases from V and 7 bases from J; junction bases left unmatched: 6. The CDR3 nucleotides read TGTGCCAGCAGCAAAACAGGGGGCAGGGAGCAGTACTTC. Its protein product is CASSKTGGREQYF.

The chain uses TRBV2 and TRBJ1-2; 7 bases fit TRBD1. Germline V CDR1 and CDR2: SNHLY, FYNNEI. V shed 10 bases, J shed 4 bases, and the junction held 9 bases outside the gene matches. The CDR3 runs 13 residues. For the CDR3, the DNA is TGTGCCAACAGGCCACAGGGGAGCTATGGCTACACCTTC. Its translation is CANRPQGSYGYTF. Full variable domain (remainder filled in from reference TRBV2 and TRBJ1-2): EPEVTQTPSHQVTQMGQEVILRCVPISNHLYFYWYRQILGQKVEFLVSFYNNEISEKSEIFDDQFSVERPDGSNFTLKIRSTKLEDSAMYFCANRPQGSYGYTFGSGTRLTVV.

This clone was detected a few times. The CDR3: CASSKAQGDTEAFF. CDR3 nucleotides: TGTGCCAGCAGCAAAGCTCAAGGGGACACTGAAGCTTTCTTT. The chain combines TRBV21-1 with TRBJ1-1; the table's D gene call, TRBD1, was not cross checked with the DNA. TRBV21-1 is an annotated pseudogene. This CDR3 is built from 14 residues.

This clone was detected only once. The V gene is TRBV9, the J gene TRBJ2-5; 9 bases fit TRBD2. In germline, CDR1 is SGDLS, CDR2 YYNGEE. The CDR3 covers 14 residues. V was pared by 5 bases and J by 5 bases, with 7 bases of the junction left unmatched. The CDR3 DNA is TGTGCCAGCAGTGCTTATAGCGGGGGTGAGACCCAGTACTTC. Its translation is CASSAYSGGETQYF.

Within the sample, this clone is large (0.1 to 1%). The sample has other DNA sequences that encode this CDR3 too. The chain is built from TRBV5-1 and TRBJ2-7; weak D call: TRBD2 (5 bases). The CDR3 extends over 12 amino acids. Trimming removed 0 bases at V and 6 bases at J, with 7 bases between. From germline, CDR1 is SGHRS and CDR2 YFSETQ. CDR3 in DNA: TGCGCCAGCAGCTTGGGGGCGGGCGAGCAGTACTTC. It specifies CASSLGAGEQYF.

The V call is TRBV9, the J call TRBJ2-3; TRBD2 matches at 8 bases. After removal of 4 bases from V and 2 bases from J, the junction contained 9 bases not matched to a gene. Germline-derived CDR1 and CDR2 are SGDLS and YYNGEE. CDR3 length: 16 amino acids. This chain's CDR3 is CASSPPGSGVTDTQYF. The CDR3 nucleotides read TGTGCCAGCAGCCCCCCAGGTAGCGGGGTCACAGATACGCAGTATTTT.

The chain has TRBV25-1 and TRBJ1-1; D call uncertain. This CDR3 is 13 amino acids long. Germline values: CDR1 MGHDK, CDR2 SYGVNS. V lost 7 bases, J lost 0 bases, and 9 bases lay in between. The CDR3 region is CASMGTMNTEAFF. The CDR3 DNA sequence: TGTGCCAGCATGGGCACAATGAACACTGAAGCTTTCTTT.

This clone was seen a handful of times. The V call is TRBV6-5, the J call TRBJ1-2; D is uncertain. CDR3 length: 13 amino acids. V lost 10 bases to trimming and J lost 4 bases, with 16 bases between them. Germline V gene lookup returns CDR1 MNHEY and CDR2 SVGAGI. CDR3 sequence reads: CATHRRGGYGYTF. CDR3 bases: TGTGCCACCCACCGCCGCGGAGGCTATGGCTACACCTTC.

This clone is labeled medium-sized (0.01 to 0.1%). The chain links TRBV7-6 to TRBJ1-3; D is perhaps TRBD1 (5 bases). CDR1 is SGHVS and CDR2 is FNYEAQ in the germline V gene. Trimming left V 7 bases short and J 4 bases short, with 11 bases between. The CDR3 covers 13 residues. CDR3 in DNA: TGTGCCAGCACCACCCGGGACGGAAACACCATATATTTT. Residues: CASTTRDGNTIYF. The whole variable domain, filled in from reference TRBV7-6 and TRBJ1-3, reads GAGVSQSPRYKVTKRGQDVALRCDPISGHVSLYWYRQALGQGPEFLTYFNYEAQQDKSGLPNDRFSAERPEGSISTLTIQRTEQRDSAMYRCASTTRDGNTIYFGEGSWLTVV.

This clone rates as medium-sized. The chain is built from TRBV5-5 and TRBJ1-1, with D possibly being TRBD1 (6 bases). The germline V and J ends were trimmed by 2 bases and 6 bases, with 20 bases remaining between them. Germline CDR1 SGHKS, CDR2 YYEKEE (reference sequence). The CDR3 sequence is 16 residues long. CDR3 bases: TGTGCCAGCAGCTTTTTGGGGGCCGTTTCATCTCCTGAAGCTTTCTTT. It encodes CASSFLGAVSSPEAFF. The complete variable domain, with remaining parts taken from reference TRBV5-5 and TRBJ1-1, reads DAGVTQSPTHLIKTRGQQVTLRCSPISGHKSVSWYQQVLGQGPQFIFQYYEKEERGRGNFPDRFSARQFPNYSSELNVNALLLGDSALYLCASSFLGAVSSPEAFFGQGTRLTVV.

This clone was seen a few times. This rearrangement joins TRBV7-9 to TRBJ2-1; TRBD2 might be the D (6 bases). There are 15 residues in the CDR3. The V gene's germline CDR1 is SEHNR and CDR2 FQNEAQ (reference sequence). Deletions cut 1 base from V and 8 bases from J, with 15 bases between. The CDR3 sequence: CASSLVRLALDEQFF. The CDR3 nucleotides are TGTGCCAGCAGCTTAGTACGCCTAGCGTTGGATGAGCAGTTCTTC.